Presented here are 9 T cell receptor beta chains from one specimen sequenced in a study of human T cells and chemical hapten exposure. Time point here: patch test 1, 2 weeks after DPC sensitization. Treatment: therapeutic diphenylcyclopropenone sensitization with weekly scalp DPC. TCRdb reanalysed the RACE reads using MiXCR and keeps one entry per CDR3 protein. The sample has about 360,000 distinct CDR3 sequences, nearly 5% seen once. The sequencing used whole blood, collected in connection with sensitization to the hapten diphenylcyclopropenone (DPC). Receptors originate from a woman aged 45-59 years with alopecia areata. Some clones in this sample may be carry-over from other donors' samples.

This clonotype has only a few counts. The chain employs TRBV5-4 and TRBJ2-2; no clear D. The CDR3 loop spans 14 amino acids. Germline V gives CDR1 SGHNT, CDR2 YYREEE (reference sequence). Trimming took off 0 bases at V and 4 bases at J, with 7 bases between the two ends. CDR3 protein: CASSLGGGTGELFF. The CDR3 nucleotides are TGTGCCAGCAGCTTGGGAGGCGGCACCGGGGAGCTGTTTTTT.

This chain joins TRBV7-9 and TRBJ2-2; D not certain. The CDR3 is 17 amino acids. CDR1 and CDR2 (germline): SEHNR, FQNEAQ (reference sequence). V lost 5 bases and J lost 0, with 16 bases in between. This CDR3 reads CASSRSTAFANTGELFF. DNA for the CDR3: TGTGCCAGCAGCCGAAGCACAGCGTTCGCGAACACCGGGGAGCTGTTTTTT.

This clonotype has ten or more counts. The rearrangement joins TRBV3-1 to TRBJ1-2, with 12 bases matching TRBD1. CDR3 length: 14 amino acids. J lost 6 bases, V lost 4 bases, and 3 bases had no gene match. Germline lookup yields CDR1 LGHDT and CDR2 YNNKEL (reference sequence). CDR3 sequence (DNA): TGTGCCAGCAGCCCCCGGGACAGGGGGCATGGCTACACCTTC. Its translation: CASSPRDRGHGYTF.

Many counts were recorded for this clonotype. The chain carries TRBV6-5 and TRBJ1-1; D is uncertain. The CDR3 is 16 amino acids. Germline V gives CDR1 MNHEY, CDR2 SVGAGI. Trimming took off 0 bases at V and 0 bases at J, with 11 bases between the two ends. CDR3 amino acids: CASSYSRKVLNTEAFF. CDR3 DNA: TGTGCCAGCAGTTACTCGCGGAAAGTCTTGAACACTGAAGCTTTCTTT.

This clonotype occurred many times. V usage is TRBV14 and J usage is TRBJ2-3; tentatively, D is TRBD2 (5 bases). In germline, CDR1 is SGHDN, CDR2 FVKESK. Between the trimmed V and J ends, which lost 2 bases and 5 bases, there was a span of 17 bases. CDR3 size: 16 residues. The CDR3 spells CASSQLQSPAGDTQYF. In nucleotides, the CDR3 is TGTGCCAGCAGCCAACTCCAGTCCCCGGCGGGAGATACGCAGTATTTT.

This clonotype was found a few times. J is TRBJ2-5 and V is TRBV10-2; 9 nucleotides match TRBD2. V lost 4 bases to trimming and J lost 5 bases; unmatched junction nucleotides: 11. Looked up from germline, CDR1 is WSHSY and CDR2 is SAAADI. This CDR3 spans 16 amino acids. CDR3 in amino acids: CASSVIGGRAAETQYF. The CDR3 DNA reads as TGCGCCAGCAGTGTTATAGGCGGGAGGGCCGCGGAGACCCAGTACTTC.

This clonotype was seen many times. V is TRBV4-1 and J is TRBJ2-3, with D tentatively TRBD1 (6 bases). Trimming cost V 0 bases and J 1 base, with 8 bases left between them. This CDR3 has 15 residues. Germline CDR1 reads MGHRA; CDR2 reads YSYEKL. CDR3 amino acids: CASSQDRTGTDTQYF. DNA of the CDR3: TGCGCCAGCAGCCAAGATAGGACAGGCACAGATACGCAGTATTTT.

This clonotype was seen at least ten times. The chain combines TRBV28 with TRBJ1-1, with 7 bases matching TRBD1. V shed 2 bases, J shed 5 bases, and the junction held 8 bases outside the gene matches. Germline CDR1 MDHEN, CDR2 SYDVKM. The CDR3 consists of 15 residues. CDR3 loop: CASSLKGAPETEAFF. CDR3 nucleotide sequence: TGTGCCAGCAGTTTAAAGGGGGCGCCGGAAACTGAAGCTTTCTTT.

Many counts were recorded for this clonotype. The chain has TRBV18 and TRBJ2-3; a possible D gene is TRBD1 (5 bases). Germline V gene data show CDR1 as KGHSH and CDR2 as LQKENI. V dropped 5 bases and J dropped 2 bases, with 11 bases sitting between them. The CDR3 is made up of 14 amino acids. In DNA form, the CDR3 reads TGTGCCAGCTCAAAACCAGGGTCCACAGATACGCAGTATTTT. It is translated as CASSKPGSTDTQYF.